These T cell receptor beta chains were read from a single sample in a study of T-cell reconstitution after alpha-beta-depleted transplantation in children. TCRdb re-analysed the PCR reads in MiXCR, keeping a single row per CDR3 protein. Of some 550,000 distinct CDR3 sequences listed, more than 20% were seen once; the top ten hold less than 15%. This sample comprised PBMCs, mostly from graft donor cells, obtained 360 days after TCRalphabeta/CD19-depleted stem cell transplant. The receptors derive from a boy less than two years old who had a stem cell transplant for acute myeloid leukemia, so the T cells may come from the graft donor. The CDR3 runs from the conserved cysteine through the conserved F or W. Fields, in order: V gene, clone size, J gene, D gene, CDR3 protein, CDR3 DNA. A D gene is named only where the DNA matches it firmly. Only some rows state a clone size, as once, few, many or a class for expanded clones.

V gene: TRBV18
clone size: few
J gene: TRBJ2-6
D gene: .
CDR3 protein: CASSYTGIAGANVLTF
CDR3 DNA: TGTGCCAGCTCATACACAGGGATTGCTGGGGCCAACGTCCTGACTTTC

V gene: TRBV20-1
clone size: few
J gene: TRBJ2-3
D gene: .
CDR3 protein: CSARDSTFTDTQYF
CDR3 DNA: TGCAGTGCTAGAGATTCGACTTTCACAGATACGCAGTATTTT

V gene: TRBV7-8
clone size: .
J gene: TRBJ2-7
D gene: TRBD1
CDR3 protein: CASSLLGQGVNYEQYF
CDR3 DNA: TGTGCCAGCAGCTTACTAGGGCAGGGGGTAAACTACGAGCAGTACTTC

V gene: TRBV6-5
clone size: many
J gene: TRBJ1-1
D gene: .
CDR3 protein: CASSYGQYTEAFF
CDR3 DNA: TGTGCCAGCAGTTACGGACAGTACACTGAAGCTTTCTTT

V gene: TRBV6-5
clone size: .
J gene: TRBJ2-3
D gene: TRBD1
CDR3 protein: CASSSDRRSTDTQYF
CDR3 DNA: TGTGCCAGCAGTTCGGACAGGAGGAGCACAGATACGCAGTATTTT

V gene: TRBV7-9
clone size: many
J gene: TRBJ2-7
D gene: .
CDR3 protein: CASRGQNTYEQYF
CDR3 DNA: TGTGCCAGCAGGGGTCAGAACACCTACGAGCAGTACTTC

V gene: TRBV2
clone size: many
J gene: TRBJ2-5
D gene: .
CDR3 protein: CASIHSGVWQETQYF
CDR3 DNA: TGTGCCAGCATCCACTCCGGGGTTTGGCAAGAGACCCAGTACTTC

V gene: TRBV20-1
clone size: many
J gene: TRBJ2-1
D gene: TRBD1
CDR3 protein: CSARMPGQALSRLFF
CDR3 DNA: TGCAGTGCCAGAATGCCGGGACAGGCTCTCTCAAGACTGTTCTTC

V gene: TRBV28
clone size: .
J gene: TRBJ1-4
D gene: TRBD1
CDR3 protein: CASRSRGQVNEKLFF
CDR3 DNA: TGTGCCAGCAGAAGCAGGGGGCAAGTTAATGAAAAACTGTTTTTT

V gene: TRBV15
clone size: few
J gene: TRBJ2-5
D gene: .
CDR3 protein: CATSRAYPGRLGETQYF
CDR3 DNA: TGTGCCACCAGCAGGGCTTATCCGGGCCGCCTGGGGGAGACCCAGTACTTC

V gene: TRBV5-1
clone size: .
J gene: TRBJ2-5
D gene: .
CDR3 protein: CASSLARDLQETQYF
CDR3 DNA: TGCGCCAGCAGCTTGGCCAGAGATCTCCAAGAGACCCAGTACTTC

V gene: TRBV5-6
clone size: .
J gene: TRBJ2-1
D gene: .
CDR3 protein: CASSRRGPSYNEQFF
CDR3 DNA: TGTGCCAGCAGCCGAAGAGGGCCTTCCTACAATGAGCAGTTCTTC

V gene: TRBV20-1
clone size: few
J gene: TRBJ1-1
D gene: TRBD1
CDR3 protein: CSGGTGKDTEAFF
CDR3 DNA: TGCAGTGGGGGGACAGGGAAGGACACTGAAGCTTTCTTT

V gene: TRBV12-3/TRBV12-4
clone size: few
J gene: TRBJ2-5
D gene: TRBD2
CDR3 protein: CASSRLAGVRHQETQYF
CDR3 DNA: TGTGCCAGCAGTCGACTAGCGGGGGTCCGCCACCAAGAGACCCAGTACTTC

V gene: TRBV20-1
clone size: many
J gene: TRBJ1-6
D gene: .
CDR3 protein: CSAISGKNRVLHF
CDR3 DNA: TGCAGTGCAATTTCAGGGAAAAACAGGGTCCTCCACTTT

V gene: TRBV12-3/TRBV12-4
clone size: many
J gene: TRBJ1-5
D gene: .
CDR3 protein: CASSLAVKPQHF
CDR3 DNA: TGTGCCAGCAGTCTAGCAGTCAAGCCCCAGCATTTT

V gene: TRBV5-6
clone size: .
J gene: TRBJ1-2
D gene: .
CDR3 protein: CASSGANYGYTF
CDR3 DNA: TGTGCCAGCAGCGGAGCAAACTATGGCTACACCTTC

V gene: TRBV20-1
clone size: many
J gene: TRBJ2-1
D gene: .
CDR3 protein: CSAEDRPSSYNEQFF
CDR3 DNA: TGCAGTGCTGAGGACAGACCTAGCTCCTACAATGAGCAGTTCTTC

V gene: TRBV6-5
clone size: many
J gene: TRBJ1-6
D gene: .
CDR3 protein: CASTLRGLRNSPLHF
CDR3 DNA: TGTGCCAGCACCCTTAGAGGACTCCGGAATTCACCCCTCCACTTT

V gene: TRBV12-3/TRBV12-4
clone size: .
J gene: TRBJ1-6
D gene: .
CDR3 protein: CASSPRGRVNDSPLHF
CDR3 DNA: TGTGCCAGCAGCCCCCGGGGTCGGGTTAATGATTCACCCCTCCACTTT

V gene: TRBV7-9
clone size: .
J gene: TRBJ1-2
D gene: .
CDR3 protein: CASSWKMDGSYTF
CDR3 DNA: TGTGCCAGCAGCTGGAAAATGGACGGGAGCTACACCTTC

V gene: TRBV11-3
clone size: .
J gene: TRBJ2-7
D gene: .
CDR3 protein: CASSLVETATYGFYEQYF
CDR3 DNA: TGTGCCAGCAGCTTAGTAGAAACGGCCACCTATGGATTCTACGAGCAGTACTTC

V gene: TRBV20-1
clone size: many
J gene: TRBJ2-3
D gene: TRBD1
CDR3 protein: CSARDFRTGSTDTQYF
CDR3 DNA: TGCAGTGCTAGAGATTTCCGGACAGGGAGCACAGATACGCAGTATTTT

V gene: TRBV12-3/TRBV12-4
clone size: .
J gene: TRBJ2-3
D gene: .
CDR3 protein: CASTDRLRADTQYF
CDR3 DNA: TGTGCCAGCACAGACAGGCTGCGGGCAGATACGCAGTATTTT

V gene: TRBV20-1
clone size: many
J gene: TRBJ2-4
D gene: TRBD2
CDR3 protein: CSAWGGGIQAKNIQYF
CDR3 DNA: TGCAGTGCTTGGGGCGGGGGTATCCAAGCCAAAAACATTCAGTACTTC

V gene: TRBV4-3
clone size: few
J gene: TRBJ2-1
D gene: .
CDR3 protein: CASSQSRASSYNEQFF
CDR3 DNA: TGCGCCAGCAGCCAAAGCAGGGCCAGCTCCTACAATGAGCAGTTCTTC

V gene: TRBV4-3
clone size: .
J gene: TRBJ2-1
D gene: TRBD2
CDR3 protein: CASSQKDIAGAYPYEQFF
CDR3 DNA: TGCGCCAGCAGCCAGAAGGATATAGCGGGGGCTTACCCGTATGAGCAGTTCTTC

V gene: TRBV20-1
clone size: .
J gene: TRBJ1-4
D gene: TRBD1
CDR3 protein: CSAPGQVNEKLFF
CDR3 DNA: TGCAGTGCCCCGGGACAGGTTAATGAAAAACTGTTTTTT

V gene: TRBV10-2
clone size: few
J gene: TRBJ1-1
D gene: .
CDR3 protein: CASTHGGKEAFF
CDR3 DNA: TGCGCCAGCACCCATGGGGGGAAAGAAGCTTTCTTT

V gene: TRBV7-3
clone size: .
J gene: TRBJ2-7
D gene: .
CDR3 protein: CASSSIPPDSYEQYF
CDR3 DNA: TGTGCCAGCAGCTCTATCCCCCCGGACAGCTACGAGCAGTACTTC

V gene: TRBV29-1
clone size: few
J gene: TRBJ2-2
D gene: TRBD1
CDR3 protein: CSVRDRNTGELFF
CDR3 DNA: TGCAGCGTCCGGGACAGGAACACCGGGGAGCTGTTTTTT

V gene: TRBV28
clone size: .
J gene: TRBJ1-5
D gene: TRBD1
CDR3 protein: CASSSPDRGYQPQHF
CDR3 DNA: TGTGCCAGCAGTTCCCCCGACAGGGGCTATCAGCCCCAGCATTTT

V gene: TRBV6-5
clone size: .
J gene: TRBJ1-1
D gene: TRBD1
CDR3 protein: CASSYDRVRTEAFF
CDR3 DNA: TGTGCCAGCAGTTACGACAGGGTGAGAACTGAAGCTTTCTTT

V gene: TRBV15
clone size: many
J gene: TRBJ2-1
D gene: .
CDR3 protein: CATSRDPGRDEQFF
CDR3 DNA: TGTGCCACCAGCAGAGATCCGGGACGAGATGAGCAGTTCTTC

V gene: TRBV4-1
clone size: few
J gene: TRBJ2-3
D gene: TRBD2
CDR3 protein: CASSPKVVRGGYGSDSDTQYF
CDR3 DNA: TGCGCCAGCAGCCCCAAGGTCGTCCGGGGGGGCTACGGCAGCGATTCAGATACGCAGTATTTT

V gene: TRBV12-3/TRBV12-4
clone size: few
J gene: TRBJ2-2
D gene: .
CDR3 protein: CASSFISGHTGELFF
CDR3 DNA: TGTGCCAGCAGTTTCATCAGCGGTCACACCGGGGAGCTGTTTTTT

V gene: TRBV12-3/TRBV12-4
clone size: many
J gene: TRBJ2-1
D gene: TRBD2
CDR3 protein: CASRDNGGVYNEQFF
CDR3 DNA: TGTGCCAGCAGGGACAACGGGGGGGTCTACAATGAGCAGTTCTTC

V gene: TRBV25-1
clone size: once
J gene: TRBJ2-3
D gene: .
CDR3 protein: CASSGGWASTDTQYF
CDR3 DNA: TGTGCCAGCAGTGGCGGGTGGGCGAGCACAGATACGCAGTATTTT

V gene: TRBV20-1
clone size: few
J gene: TRBJ2-5
D gene: TRBD2
CDR3 protein: CSALPLSGSGPETQYF
CDR3 DNA: TGCAGTGCTCTCCCCCTTAGCGGGAGTGGCCCGGAGACCCAGTACTTC

V gene: TRBV12-3/TRBV12-4
clone size: .
J gene: TRBJ1-3
D gene: .
CDR3 protein: CASSLHGRPGNTIYF
CDR3 DNA: TGTGCCAGCAGTTTACACGGACGGCCTGGAAACACCATATATTTT

V gene: TRBV6-1
clone size: .
J gene: TRBJ1-1
D gene: .
CDR3 protein: CASSEQRGNTEAFF
CDR3 DNA: TGTGCCAGCAGTGAACAGAGAGGTAACACTGAAGCTTTCTTT